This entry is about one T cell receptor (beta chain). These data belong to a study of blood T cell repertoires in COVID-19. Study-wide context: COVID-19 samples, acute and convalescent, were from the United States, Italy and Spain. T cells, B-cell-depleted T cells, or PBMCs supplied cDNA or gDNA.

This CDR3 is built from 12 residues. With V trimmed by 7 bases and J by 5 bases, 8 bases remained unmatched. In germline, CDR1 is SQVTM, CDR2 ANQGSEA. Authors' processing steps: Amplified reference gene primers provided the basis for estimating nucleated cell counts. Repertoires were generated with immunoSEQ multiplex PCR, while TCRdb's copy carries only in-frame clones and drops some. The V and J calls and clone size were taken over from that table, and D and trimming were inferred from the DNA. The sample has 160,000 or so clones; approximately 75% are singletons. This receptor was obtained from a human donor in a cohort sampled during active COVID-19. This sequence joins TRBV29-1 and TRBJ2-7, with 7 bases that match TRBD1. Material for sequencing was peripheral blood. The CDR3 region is CSATGRVDEQYF. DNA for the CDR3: TGCAGCGCGACAGGGCGAGTGGACGAGCAGTACTTC.